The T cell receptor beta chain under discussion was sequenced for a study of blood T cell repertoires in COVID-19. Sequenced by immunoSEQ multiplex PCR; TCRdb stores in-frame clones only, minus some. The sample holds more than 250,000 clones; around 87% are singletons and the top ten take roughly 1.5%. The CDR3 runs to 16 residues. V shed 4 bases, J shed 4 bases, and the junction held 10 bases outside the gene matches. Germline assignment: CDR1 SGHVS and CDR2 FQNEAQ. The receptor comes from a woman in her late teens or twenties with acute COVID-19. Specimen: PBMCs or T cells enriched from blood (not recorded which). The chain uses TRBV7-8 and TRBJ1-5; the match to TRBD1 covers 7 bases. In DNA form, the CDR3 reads TGTGCCAGCAGCTCAAGACGGGGACAGATTAATCAGCCCCAGCATTTT. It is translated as CASSSRRGQINQPQHF.